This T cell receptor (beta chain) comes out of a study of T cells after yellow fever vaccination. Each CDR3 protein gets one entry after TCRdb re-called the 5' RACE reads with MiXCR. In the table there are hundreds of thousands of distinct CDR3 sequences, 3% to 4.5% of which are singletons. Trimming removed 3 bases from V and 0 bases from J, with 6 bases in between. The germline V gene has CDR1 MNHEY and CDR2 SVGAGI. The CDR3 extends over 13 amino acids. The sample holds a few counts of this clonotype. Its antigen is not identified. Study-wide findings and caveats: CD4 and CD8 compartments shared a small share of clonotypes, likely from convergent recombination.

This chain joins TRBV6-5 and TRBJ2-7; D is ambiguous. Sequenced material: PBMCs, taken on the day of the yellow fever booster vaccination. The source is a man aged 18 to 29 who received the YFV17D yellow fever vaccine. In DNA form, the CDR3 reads TGTGCCAGCAGTTATAGGCTCTCCTACGAGCAGTACTTC. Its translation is CASSYRLSYEQYF.